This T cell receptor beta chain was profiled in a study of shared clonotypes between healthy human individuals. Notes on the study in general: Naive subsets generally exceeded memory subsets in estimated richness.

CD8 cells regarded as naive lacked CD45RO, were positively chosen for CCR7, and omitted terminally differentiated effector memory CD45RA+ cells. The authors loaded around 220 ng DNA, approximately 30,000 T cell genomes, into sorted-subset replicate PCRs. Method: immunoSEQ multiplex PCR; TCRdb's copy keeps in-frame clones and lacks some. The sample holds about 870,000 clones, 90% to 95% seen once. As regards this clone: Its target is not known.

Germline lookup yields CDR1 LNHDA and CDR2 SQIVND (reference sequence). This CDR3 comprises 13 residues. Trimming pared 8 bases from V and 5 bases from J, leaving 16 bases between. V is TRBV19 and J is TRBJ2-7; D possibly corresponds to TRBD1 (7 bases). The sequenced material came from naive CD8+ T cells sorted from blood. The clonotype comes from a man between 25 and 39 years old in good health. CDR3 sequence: CASAYSRGDEQYF. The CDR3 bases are TGTGCCAGTGCTTATTCCAGGGGGGACGAGCAGTACTTC.